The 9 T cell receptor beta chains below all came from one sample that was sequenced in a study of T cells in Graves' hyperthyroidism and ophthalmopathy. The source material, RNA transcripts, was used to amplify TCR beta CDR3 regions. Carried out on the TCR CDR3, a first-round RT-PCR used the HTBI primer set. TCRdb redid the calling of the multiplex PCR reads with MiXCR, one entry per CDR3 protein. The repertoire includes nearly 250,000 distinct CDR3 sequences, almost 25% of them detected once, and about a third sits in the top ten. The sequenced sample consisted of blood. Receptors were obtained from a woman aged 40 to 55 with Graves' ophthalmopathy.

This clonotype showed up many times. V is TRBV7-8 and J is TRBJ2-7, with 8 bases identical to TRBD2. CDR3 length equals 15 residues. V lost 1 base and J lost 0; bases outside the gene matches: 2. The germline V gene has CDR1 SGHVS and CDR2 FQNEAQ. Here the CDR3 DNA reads TGTGCCAGCAGCTTAGGGACTAGCTTCTCCTACGAGCAGTACTTC. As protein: CASSLGTSFSYEQYF.

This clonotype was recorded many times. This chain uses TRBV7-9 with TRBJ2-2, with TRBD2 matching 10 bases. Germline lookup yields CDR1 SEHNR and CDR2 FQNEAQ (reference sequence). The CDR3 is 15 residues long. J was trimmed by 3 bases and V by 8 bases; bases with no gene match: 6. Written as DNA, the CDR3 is TGTGCCAGCGTCCTAGCGGGAGTCGACACCGGGGAGCTGTTTTTT. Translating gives CASVLAGVDTGELFF.

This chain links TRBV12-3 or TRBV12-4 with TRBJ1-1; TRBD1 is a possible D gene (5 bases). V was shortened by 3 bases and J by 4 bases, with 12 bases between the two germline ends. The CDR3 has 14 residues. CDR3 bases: TGTGCCAGCAGTTTTCAGGGTCGGCTCACTGAAGCTTTCTTT. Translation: CASSFQGRLTEAFF.

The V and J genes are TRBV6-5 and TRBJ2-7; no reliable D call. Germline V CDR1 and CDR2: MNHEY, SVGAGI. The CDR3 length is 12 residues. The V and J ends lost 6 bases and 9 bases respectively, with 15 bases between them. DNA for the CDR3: TGTGCCAGCAGATCCTCTGGTAAAGCGCAGTACTTC. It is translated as CASRSSGKAQYF.

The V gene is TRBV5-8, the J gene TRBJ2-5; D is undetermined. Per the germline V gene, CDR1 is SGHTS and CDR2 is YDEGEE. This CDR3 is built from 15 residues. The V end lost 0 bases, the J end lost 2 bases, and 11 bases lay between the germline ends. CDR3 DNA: TGTGCCAGCAGCTTGGGACACATGGTACAAGAGACCCAGTACTTC. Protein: CASSLGHMVQETQYF.

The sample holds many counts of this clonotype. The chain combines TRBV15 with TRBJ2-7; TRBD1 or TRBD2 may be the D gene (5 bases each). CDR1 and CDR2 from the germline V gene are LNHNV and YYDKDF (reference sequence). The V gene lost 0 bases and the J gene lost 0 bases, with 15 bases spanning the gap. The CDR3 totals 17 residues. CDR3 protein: CATSRDLFPGHSYEQYF. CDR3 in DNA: TGTGCCACCAGCAGAGATCTCTTTCCGGGGCACTCCTACGAGCAGTACTTC.

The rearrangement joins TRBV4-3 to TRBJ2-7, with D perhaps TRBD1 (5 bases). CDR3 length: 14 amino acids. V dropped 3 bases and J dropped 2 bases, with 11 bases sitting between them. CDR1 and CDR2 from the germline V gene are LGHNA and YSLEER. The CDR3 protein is CASSQTVDPYEQYF. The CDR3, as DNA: TGCGCCAGCAGCCAGACAGTCGATCCCTACGAGCAGTACTTC.

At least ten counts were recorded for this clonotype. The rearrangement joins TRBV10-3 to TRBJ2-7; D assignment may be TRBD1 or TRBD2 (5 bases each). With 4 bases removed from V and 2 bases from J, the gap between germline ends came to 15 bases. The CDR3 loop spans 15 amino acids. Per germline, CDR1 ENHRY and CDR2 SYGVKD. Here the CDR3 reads CAISGVVGDPYEQYF. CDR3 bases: TGTGCCATCAGTGGGGTGGTGGGGGATCCCTACGAGCAGTACTTC.

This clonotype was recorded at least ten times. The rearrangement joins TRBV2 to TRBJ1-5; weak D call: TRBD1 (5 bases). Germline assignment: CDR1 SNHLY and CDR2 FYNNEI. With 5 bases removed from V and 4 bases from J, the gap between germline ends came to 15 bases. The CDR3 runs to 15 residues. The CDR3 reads CASSLDSALNQPQHF. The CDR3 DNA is TGTGCCAGCAGTTTAGACAGCGCCCTAAATCAGCCCCAGCATTTT.